The subject of this entry is one TCR beta chain. Some clones are missing from TCRdb's copy, which holds only in-frame ones; the method was immunoSEQ multiplex PCR. The repertoire holds some 46,000 clones, less than 90% seen once, with less than 8% in the top ten. The data derive from a study of blood T cell repertoires in COVID-19. The wider study: The analysed material was cDNA or gDNA that came from T cells, B-cell-depleted T cells, or PBMCs.

Trimming cost V 2 bases and J 6 bases; bases outside gene matches: 11. The germline gives CDR1 SGHAT, CDR2 FQNNGV. This CDR3 has 16 residues. The TCR originated in a man in his sixties with active COVID-19. The sequencing input was peripheral blood. The chain couples TRBV11-2 to TRBJ2-3; TRBD1 matches at 7 bases. The CDR3 here is CASSLRSGQTLDTQYF. CDR3 coding DNA: TGTGCCAGCAGCTTAAGGTCGGGACAGACACTGGATACGCAGTATTTT. Looking up the rest from reference TRBV11-2 and TRBJ2-3 gives the full variable domain: EAGVAQSPRYKIIEKRQSVAFWCNPISGHATLYWYQQILGQGPKLLIQFQNNGVVDDSQLPKDRFSAERLKGVDSTLKIQPAKLEDSAVYLCASSLRSGQTLDTQYFGPGTRLTVL.